These T cell receptor beta chains were read from a single sample in a study of blood T cell repertoires in COVID-19. Sequencing used immunoSEQ multiplex PCR; TCRdb keeps in-frame clones, though not all of them. The repertoire includes 280,000 or so clones, roughly 85% of them detected once, and more than 2% sits in the top ten. The sequencing input was PBMCs or T cells enriched from blood (not recorded which). The receptors stem from a man aged 25-40 years who had recovered from COVID-19. The CDR3 runs from the conserved cysteine through the conserved F or W.

v_call,j_call,cdr3_aa
TRBV21-1,TRBJ1-6,CASRAGVALHF
TRBV2,TRBJ1-5,CAGTTGTGGAQPQHF
TRBV7-3,TRBJ2-1,CASSPRGAPYNEQFF
TRBV7-9,TRBJ2-5,CASRDTSGGTQYF
TRBV19,TRBJ1-2,CAGYGGRNGYTF
TRBV12-3/TRBV12-4,TRBJ2-7,CASSQTGYEQYF
TRBV19,TRBJ1-5,CASSTAQRNQPQHF
TRBV5-1,TRBJ1-2,CASSSTGIGYTF
TRBV9,TRBJ2-4,CASSPLPLAGGRNIQYF
TRBV5-1,TRBJ1-4,CASSWLTGSNEKLFF
TRBV12-3/TRBV12-4,TRBJ1-1,CASSLAGGFLAFF
TRBV7-9,TRBJ2-7,CASSLGDSSYEQYF
TRBV20-1,TRBJ1-2,CSARSDYGYTF
TRBV7-2,TRBJ1-2,CASSLRQGKNGYTF
TRBV15,TRBJ1-5,CATSRDVGGLRQPQHF
TRBV27,TRBJ1-1,CASSLSGQVYQAFF
TRBV19,TRBJ1-2,CASSGGNYYGYTF
TRBV7-6,TRBJ2-5,CASSPGQAPQETQYF
TRBV5-1,TRBJ2-3,CASSFGTGVKDTQYF
TRBV6-5,TRBJ2-7,CASTSTPGEQYF
TRBV21-1,TRBJ1-5,CASSKEGSGNQPQHF
TRBV6-6,TRBJ1-2,CASSTDRVGGYTF
TRBV6-5,TRBJ2-2,CASSYLFGELFF
TRBV18,TRBJ1-1,CASSSSVSWNTEAFF
TRBV7-9,TRBJ1-5,CASSLAWTGGNQPQHF
TRBV9,TRBJ1-3,CASSPDRGRGPVDTIYF
TRBV4-1,TRBJ1-2,CASSGAGPDNYGYTF
TRBV9,TRBJ2-2,CASTDPQDRGHTGELFF
TRBV3-1/TRBV3-2,TRBJ2-5,CASSQEGAGWRETQYF
TRBV5-1,TRBJ2-5,CASSLEAAETQYF
TRBV10-3,TRBJ2-7,CAISEARDSYEQYF
TRBV28,TRBJ2-1,CASSLGGDYNEQFF
TRBV21-1,TRBJ2-5,CASSKATAGEETQYF
TRBV5-1,TRBJ2-1,CASAWTSEMDEQFF
TRBV24-1,TRBJ2-5,CATSEGRDWETQYF
TRBV11-2,TRBJ2-2,CASSPDRQGYTGELFF
TRBV25-1,TRBJ1-2,CASRAEAGVRSGYTF